This entry is about one T cell receptor beta chain. Its binding antigen is unknown. Qualities for individual bases were not recorded, and no much larger clone is one base off. This entry is derived from a study of T cell responses to AZD1222 COVID-19 vaccine (dated by TCRdb to about 2021). Turning to the overall study: TCR sequencing was performed for 230 to 250 trial participants, of whom about 200 were given two doses of AZD1222 and around 25 were given two doses of MenACWY control vaccine. Trial participants were enrolled into age subgroups of 18-55, 56-69 and 70-plus years, which contained about 150, 28 and 57 TCR-sequenced participants, respectively.

The research as a whole found: A significant rise in spike-specific TCR breadth and depth was observed after two AZD1222 doses relative to day 0 and relative to MenACWY recipients. The 56-69-year group was small, and its depth increase did not reach significance, likely because of low power. Conclusions about previously exposed vaccinees were limited because only five to seven AZD1222 recipients were SARS-CoV-2 seropositive at baseline. Epitopes outside the regions mutated in the B.1.351 and B.1.1.7 variants were reportedly recognized by nearly half of the unique spike-specific TCRs. Participants were mostly white British, with more females than males. The authors suggested clonal diversity may have been underestimated. The whole spike protein was spanned by vaccine-associated CD4 TCRs, and dominant responses were seen in regions 160-218 and 743-854. Because no day 14 peak-response samples were available, repertoires were characterized only after the peak T cell response.

Relative to germline, V is missing 2 bases and J is missing 2 bases, with 1 base of the junction outside any gene match. Counted from cysteine to phenylalanine, this CDR3 has 14 amino acids. Just the 42-base CDR3 DNA is kept, in frame starting at base 1. CDR1 LGHNA and CDR2 YSLEER are derived from the germline V gene. The CDR3 regions of human TCRbeta chains were analyzed by immunosequencing. Per the authors' processing: Repertoire TCRs were matched against a reference library of SARS-CoV-2-specific TCRs generated with the MIRA antigen-specificity platform. Breadth was defined as the fraction of unique TCRs that were SARS-CoV-2-associated. Depth was defined as the fraction of total T cells that were SARS-CoV-2-associated. Each spike-specific TCR was assigned to its reactive spike region and to a CD4 or CD8 class using the MIRA data. Log10-transformed breadth and depth values were compared by one-way ANOVA with Sidak's multiple comparisons tests. In TCRdb, the immuneACCESS table is reduced to in-frame sequences with V and J assigned. These tables do not hold every clone; where another copy was compared, an unresolved V gene accounts for under half, and the others remain unexplained. The V and J calls and clone size were taken over from that table, and D and trimming were inferred from the DNA. The sample includes 150,000 to 200,000 clones, with around 87% observed a single time. The top ten hold about 2.5% of the sample.

The intended sense of this specimen's time point label: baseline before first vaccination. The treatment or condition label, read with the paper, signifies: meningococcal conjugate vaccine given as trial control. Vaccinee samples came from UK trials COV001 and COV002, including a single-blind randomized controlled phase 2/3 trial of AZD1222 (ChAdOx1 nCoV-19) in healthy adults. Trial participant PBMC samples were collected at day 0 and day 28 after the second dose for TCRbeta chain sequencing. The material sequenced was peripheral blood, taken on day 0 of MenACWY control vaccination. Rearrangement joined TRBV4-3 to TRBJ2-7; 9 bases in between match TRBD1. The TCR sequence derives from an adult in good health. The bases are TGCGCCAGCAGCCAATGGACAGGGGCCTACGAGCAGTACTTC. This translates into CASSQWTGAYEQYF.